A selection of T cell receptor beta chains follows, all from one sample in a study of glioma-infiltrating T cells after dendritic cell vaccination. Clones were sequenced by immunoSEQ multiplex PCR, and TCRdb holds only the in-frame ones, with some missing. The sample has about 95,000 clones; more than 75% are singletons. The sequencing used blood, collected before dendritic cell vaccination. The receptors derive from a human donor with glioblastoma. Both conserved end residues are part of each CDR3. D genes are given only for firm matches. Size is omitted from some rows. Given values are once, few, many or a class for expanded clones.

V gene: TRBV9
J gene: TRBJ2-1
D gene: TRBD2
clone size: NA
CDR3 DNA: TGTGCCAGCAGCGCGGGGTCTAGCGGGAGGAATGAGCAGTTCTTC
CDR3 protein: CASSAGSSGRNEQFF

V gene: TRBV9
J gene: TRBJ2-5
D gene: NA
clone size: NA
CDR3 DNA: TGTGCCAGCAGCGAACACAGCATTTCAGAGACCCAGTACTTC
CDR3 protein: CASSEHSISETQYF

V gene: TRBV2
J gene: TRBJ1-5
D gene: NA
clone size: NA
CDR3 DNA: TGTGCCAGCAGTGCACAGGGTGGGCAGCCCCAGCATTTT
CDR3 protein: CASSAQGGQPQHF

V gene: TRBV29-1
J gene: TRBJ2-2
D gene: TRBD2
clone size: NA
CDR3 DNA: TGCAGCGCCCTCGGGGGGGGAGCGAACACCGGGGAGCTGTTTTTT
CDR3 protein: CSALGGGANTGELFF

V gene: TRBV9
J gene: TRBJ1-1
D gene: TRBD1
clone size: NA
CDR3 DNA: TGTGCCAGCAGCGTAGTAGCAGGGGGTACTGAAGCTTTCTTT
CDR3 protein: CASSVVAGGTEAFF

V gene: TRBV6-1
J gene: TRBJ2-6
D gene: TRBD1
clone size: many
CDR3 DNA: TGTGTGATCGGGCAGGGGGACTCTGGGGCCAACGTCCTGACTTTC
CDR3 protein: CVIGQGDSGANVLTF

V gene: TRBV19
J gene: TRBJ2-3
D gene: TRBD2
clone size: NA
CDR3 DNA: TGTGCCAGTAGTATAGTTCTGAGCGGAACTAGCGGGCTCGGGAGGGATACGCAGTATTTT
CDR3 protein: CASSIVLSGTSGLGRDTQYF

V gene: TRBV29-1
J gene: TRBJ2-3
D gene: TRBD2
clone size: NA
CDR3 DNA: TGCAGCGTTGCGGTCGGGGGGAGGGGAGATACGCAGTATTTT
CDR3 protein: CSVAVGGRGDTQYF

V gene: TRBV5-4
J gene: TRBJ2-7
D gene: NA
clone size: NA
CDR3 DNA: TGTGCCAGCAGCTTGGGGGACTCCGTCTACGAGCAGTACTTC
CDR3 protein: CASSLGDSVYEQYF

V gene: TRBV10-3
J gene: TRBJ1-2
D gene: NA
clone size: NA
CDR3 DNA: TGTGCCCCCCGGGGGAGGGTTAACTATGGCTACACCTTC
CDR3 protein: CAPRGRVNYGYTF

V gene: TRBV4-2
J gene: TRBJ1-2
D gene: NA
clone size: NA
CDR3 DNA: TGTGCCAGCGGCAGGGTTTATGGCTACACCTTC
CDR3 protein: CASGRVYGYTF

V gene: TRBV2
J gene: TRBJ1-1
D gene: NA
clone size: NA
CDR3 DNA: TGTGCCAGCAGTGGTGGGCAGGGGATGGGGAACACTGAAGCTTTCTTT
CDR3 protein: CASSGGQGMGNTEAFF

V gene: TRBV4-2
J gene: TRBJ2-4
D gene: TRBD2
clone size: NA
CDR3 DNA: TGTGCCAGCAGCTCATCTAGCGGGACAGCCAAAAACATTCAGTACTTC
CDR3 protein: CASSSSSGTAKNIQYF

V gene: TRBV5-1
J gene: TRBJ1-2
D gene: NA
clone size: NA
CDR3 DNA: TGCGCCAGCAGCTTGAGGGGTGGCATCTATGGCTACACCTTC
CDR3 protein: CASSLRGGIYGYTF

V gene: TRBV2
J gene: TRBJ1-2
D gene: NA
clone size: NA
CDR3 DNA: TGTGCCAGCAGTGAAGCGACGGCAGGGCCAAGGGGTGGCTACACCTTC
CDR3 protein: CASSEATAGPRGGYTF

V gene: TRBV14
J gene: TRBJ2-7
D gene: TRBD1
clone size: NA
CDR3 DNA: TGTGCCAGCAGCTACGGACAGGGGGCGGTCTACGAGCAGTACTTC
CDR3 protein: CASSYGQGAVYEQYF

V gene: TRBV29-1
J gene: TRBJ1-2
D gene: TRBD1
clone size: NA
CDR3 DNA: TGCAGCGTTCGACAGGGGTCCTATGGCTACACCTTC
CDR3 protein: CSVRQGSYGYTF

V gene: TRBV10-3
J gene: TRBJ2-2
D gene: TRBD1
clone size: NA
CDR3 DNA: TGTGCCATCAGTGAATCAGGGGGCGCGAACACCGGGGAGCTGTTTTTT
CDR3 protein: CAISESGGANTGELFF

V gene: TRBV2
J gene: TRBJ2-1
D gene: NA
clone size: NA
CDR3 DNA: TGTGCCAGCAGTGGGAGGAGTGAGCAGTTCTTC
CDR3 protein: CASSGRSEQFF

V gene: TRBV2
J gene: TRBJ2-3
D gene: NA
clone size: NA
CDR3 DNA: TGTGCCAGCAGTTTGGGGGGAGATACGCAGTATTTT
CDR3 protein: CASSLGGDTQYF

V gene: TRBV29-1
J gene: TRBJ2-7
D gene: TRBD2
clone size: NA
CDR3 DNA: TGCAGCGTTGATAATAGCGGGGGGGCTGGCGAGCAGTACTTC
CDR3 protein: CSVDNSGGAGEQYF

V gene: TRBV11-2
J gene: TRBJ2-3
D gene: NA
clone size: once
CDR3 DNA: TGTGCCAGCAGCTTAGCATCCCCAGATACGCAGTATTTT
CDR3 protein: CASSLASPDTQYF

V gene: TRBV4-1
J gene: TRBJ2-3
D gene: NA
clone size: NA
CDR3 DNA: TGCGCCAGCAGCCAATCGTTCTTGCGGGGACTCCAATTTTCTAGCACAGATACGCAGTATTTT
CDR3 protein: CASSQSFLRGLQFSSTDTQYF

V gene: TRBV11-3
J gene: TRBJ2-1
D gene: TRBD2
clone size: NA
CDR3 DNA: TGTGCCAGCAGCTCAGGGACTAGCGGGAGAGGGGATGAGCAGTTCTTC
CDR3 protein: CASSSGTSGRGDEQFF

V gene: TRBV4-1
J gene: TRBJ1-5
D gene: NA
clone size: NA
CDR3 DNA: TGCGCCAGCAGCCAAGATCCCAGGGATCGCCAGCCCCAGCATTTT
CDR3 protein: CASSQDPRDRQPQHF

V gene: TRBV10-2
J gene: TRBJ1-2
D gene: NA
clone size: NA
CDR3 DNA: TGCGCCAGCAGTGGGACTTTGAACTATGGCTACACCTTC
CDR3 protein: CASSGTLNYGYTF

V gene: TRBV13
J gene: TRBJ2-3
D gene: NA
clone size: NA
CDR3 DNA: TGTGCCAGCAGCTTGAACCGCCGGGGCACAGATACGCAGTATTTT
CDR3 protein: CASSLNRRGTDTQYF

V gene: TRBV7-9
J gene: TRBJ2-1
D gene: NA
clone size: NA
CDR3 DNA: TGTGCCAGCAGCCCCTCCCTGACAGAGAGCTCCTACAATGAGCAGTTCTTC
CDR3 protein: CASSPSLTESSYNEQFF

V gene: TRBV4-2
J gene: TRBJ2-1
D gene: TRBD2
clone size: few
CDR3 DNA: TGTGCCAGCAGCCGGGCGGGAGCCCCAAATGAGCAGTTCTTC
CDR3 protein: CASSRAGAPNEQFF

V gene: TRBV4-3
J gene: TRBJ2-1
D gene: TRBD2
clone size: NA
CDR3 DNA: TGCGCCAGCAGCCAAGACGACGGGAGGATTAAGTTCTTC
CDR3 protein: CASSQDDGRIKFF

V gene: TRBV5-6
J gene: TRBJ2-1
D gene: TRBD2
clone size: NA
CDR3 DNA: TGTGCCAGCAGCCCGGGACTAGCGGGGGGGCCTTCCTACAATGAGCAGTTCTTC
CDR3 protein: CASSPGLAGGPSYNEQFF

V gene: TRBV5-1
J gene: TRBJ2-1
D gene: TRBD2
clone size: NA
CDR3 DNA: TGCGCCAGCAGCGCCGTAGGGCGGGGGGGCCGGAATGAGCAGTTCTTC
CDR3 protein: CASSAVGRGGRNEQFF

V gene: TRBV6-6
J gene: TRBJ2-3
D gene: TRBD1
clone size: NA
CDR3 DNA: TGTGCCAGCAGTTACCAAACAGGGGAAGGCACAGATACGCAGTATTTT
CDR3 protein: CASSYQTGEGTDTQYF

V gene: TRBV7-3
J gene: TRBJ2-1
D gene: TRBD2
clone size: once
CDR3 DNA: TGTGCCAGCAGCTTAAATAGCGGGGCGTACAATGAGCAGTTCTTC
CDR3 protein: CASSLNSGAYNEQFF

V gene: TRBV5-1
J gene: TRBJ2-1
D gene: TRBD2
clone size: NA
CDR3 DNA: TGCGCCAGCAGCTCCGACCTAGCGGGGGGATACAATGAGCAGTTCTTC
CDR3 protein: CASSSDLAGGYNEQFF

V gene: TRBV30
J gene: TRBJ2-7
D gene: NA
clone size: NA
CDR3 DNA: TGTGCCTGGAGTGTAAGTGGGGCCGGCGAGCAGTACTTC
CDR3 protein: CAWSVSGAGEQYF

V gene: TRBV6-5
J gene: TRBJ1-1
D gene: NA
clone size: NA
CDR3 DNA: TGTGCCAGCAGTTACGTAGGGGGCACTGAAGCTTTCTTT
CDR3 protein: CASSYVGGTEAFF

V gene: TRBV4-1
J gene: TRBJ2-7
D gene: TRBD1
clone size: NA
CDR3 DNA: TGCGCCAGCAGCCAACCCCTCCGGGACAGGGGGAACTACGAGCAGTACTTC
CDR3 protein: CASSQPLRDRGNYEQYF

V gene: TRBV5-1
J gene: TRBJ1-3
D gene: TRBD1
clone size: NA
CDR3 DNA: TGCGCCAGCAGCTTGGGCCAGGGGGCTGGAAACACCATATATTTT
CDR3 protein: CASSLGQGAGNTIYF

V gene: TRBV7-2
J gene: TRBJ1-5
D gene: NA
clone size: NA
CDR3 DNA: TGTGCCAGCAGCTTAGTCCTTAGCAATCAGCCCCAGCATTTT
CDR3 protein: CASSLVLSNQPQHF

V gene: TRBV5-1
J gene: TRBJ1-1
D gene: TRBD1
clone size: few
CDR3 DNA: TGCGCCAGCAGCCAGGACAGGGGAATGAACACTGAAGCTTTCTTT
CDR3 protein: CASSQDRGMNTEAFF

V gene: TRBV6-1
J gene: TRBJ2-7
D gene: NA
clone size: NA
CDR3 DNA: TGTGCCAGCAGTCCCAACGGGGGACTGACGTACGAGCAGTACTTC
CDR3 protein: CASSPNGGLTYEQYF

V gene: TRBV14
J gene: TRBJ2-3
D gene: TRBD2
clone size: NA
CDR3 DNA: TGTGCCAGCAGCCGCTTACTAGCGGGTAGCACAGATACGCAGTATTTT
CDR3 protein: CASSRLLAGSTDTQYF

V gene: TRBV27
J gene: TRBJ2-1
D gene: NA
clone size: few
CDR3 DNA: TGTGCCAGCAGTTCCCTCAGCCGGGGGAACTACAATGAGCAGTTCTTC
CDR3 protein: CASSSLSRGNYNEQFF

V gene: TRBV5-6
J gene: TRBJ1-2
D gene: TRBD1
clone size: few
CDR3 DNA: TGTGCCAGCAGCATCGACAGGGGTGCTAACTATGGCTACACCTTC
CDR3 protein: CASSIDRGANYGYTF

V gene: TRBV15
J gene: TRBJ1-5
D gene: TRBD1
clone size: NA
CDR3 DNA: TGTGCCACCAGCAGAGCGACAGGGGTTAGCAATCAGCCCCAGCATTTT
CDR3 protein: CATSRATGVSNQPQHF

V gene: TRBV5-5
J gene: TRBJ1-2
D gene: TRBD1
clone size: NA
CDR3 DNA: TGTGCCAGCAGCCCCGGGGACAGACTTAACTATGGCTACACCTTC
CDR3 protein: CASSPGDRLNYGYTF

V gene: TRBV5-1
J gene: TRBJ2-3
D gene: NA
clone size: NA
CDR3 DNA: TGCGCCAGCAGTCTGGAGGGGGATACGCAGTATTTT
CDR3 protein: CASSLEGDTQYF

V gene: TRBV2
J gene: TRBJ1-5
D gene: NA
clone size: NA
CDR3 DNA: TGTGCCAGCAGTCGAGACAATTTGAATCAGCCCCAGCATTTT
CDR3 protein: CASSRDNLNQPQHF

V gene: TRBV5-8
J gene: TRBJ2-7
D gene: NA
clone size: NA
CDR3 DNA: TGTGCCAGCAGCTCGACCGTACGGGGCTCCTACGAGCAGTACTTC
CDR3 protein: CASSSTVRGSYEQYF

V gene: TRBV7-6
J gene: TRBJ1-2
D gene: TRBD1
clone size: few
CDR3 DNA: TGTGCCAGCAGCGAAGACAGGGACTCTGGCTACACCTTC
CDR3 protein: CASSEDRDSGYTF

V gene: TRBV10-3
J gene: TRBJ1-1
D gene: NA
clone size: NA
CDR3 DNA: TGTGCCATCAGTTTGGACAGGAACACTGAAGCTTTCTTT
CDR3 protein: CAISLDRNTEAFF

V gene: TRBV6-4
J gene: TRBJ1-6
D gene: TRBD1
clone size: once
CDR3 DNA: TGTGCCAGCAGTGAAGACAGGGGTATCTATAATTCACCCCTCCACTTT
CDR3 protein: CASSEDRGIYNSPLHF

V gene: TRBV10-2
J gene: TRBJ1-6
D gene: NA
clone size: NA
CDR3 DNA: TGCGCCAGCAGTATAGCCCCTCAGGGTAATTCACCCCTCCACTTT
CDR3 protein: CASSIAPQGNSPLHF

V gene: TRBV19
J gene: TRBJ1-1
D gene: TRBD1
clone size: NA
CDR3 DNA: TGTGCCAGTAGTATCTGGTCCCCGGGACAGAGGAACACTGAAGCTTTCTTT
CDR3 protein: CASSIWSPGQRNTEAFF

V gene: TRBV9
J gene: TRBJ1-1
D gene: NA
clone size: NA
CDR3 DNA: TGTGCCAGCAGCGTAAATATGAACACTGAAGCTTTCTTT
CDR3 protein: CASSVNMNTEAFF